This T cell receptor (beta chain) is from a study of T cell responses to AZD1222 COVID-19 vaccine. The data were produced by immunoSEQ multiplex PCR, yet TCRdb's version contains in-frame clones alone and is incomplete. Among about 130,000 clones listed, roughly 93% were seen once. Germline loops: CDR1 SGHTA, CDR2 FQGNSA. The CDR3 runs to 17 residues. V lost 1 base, J lost 2 bases, and 8 bases stayed unmatched. The chain couples TRBV7-2 to TRBJ2-7, with 10 bases matching TRBD1. The sequences come from peripheral blood, collected on day 0 of AZD1222 vaccination. The sequence was collected from an adult in good health. The CDR3 region is CASSLGLLGTGAYEQYF. The CDR3 nucleotides are TGTGCCAGCAGCTTAGGGCTTTTAGGGACAGGGGCCTACGAGCAGTACTTC.